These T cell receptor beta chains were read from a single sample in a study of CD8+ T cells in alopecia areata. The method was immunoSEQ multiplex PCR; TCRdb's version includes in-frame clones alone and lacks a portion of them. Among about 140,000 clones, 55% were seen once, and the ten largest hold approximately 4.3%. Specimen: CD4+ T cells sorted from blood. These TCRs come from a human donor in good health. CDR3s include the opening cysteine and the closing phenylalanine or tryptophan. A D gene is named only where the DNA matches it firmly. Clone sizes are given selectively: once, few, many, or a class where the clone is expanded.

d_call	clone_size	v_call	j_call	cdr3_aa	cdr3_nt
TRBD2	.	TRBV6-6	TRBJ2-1	CASSYKTSAYNEQFF	TGTGCCAGCAGTTACAAAACTAGCGCATACAATGAGCAGTTCTTC
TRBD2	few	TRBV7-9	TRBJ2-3	CASSSSGSTDTQYF	TGTGCCAGCAGCTCTAGCGGAAGCACAGATACGCAGTATTTT
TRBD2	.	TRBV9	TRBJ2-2	CASTWGGTGELFF	TGTGCCAGCACCTGGGGGGGCACCGGGGAGCTGTTTTTT
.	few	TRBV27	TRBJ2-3	CASSQIGLATDTQYF	TGTGCCAGCAGTCAGATAGGACTGGCCACAGATACGCAGTATTTT
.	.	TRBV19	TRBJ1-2	CASRPVFGVRGYTF	TGTGCCAGTAGACCCGTCTTCGGGGTACGGGGCTACACCTTC
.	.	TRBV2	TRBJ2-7	CASTGRIEQYF	TGTGCCAGCACCGGACGGATAGAGCAGTACTTC
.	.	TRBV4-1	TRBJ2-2	CASSPQRLGELFF	TGCGCCAGCAGCCCTCAACGATTGGGGGAGCTGTTTTTT
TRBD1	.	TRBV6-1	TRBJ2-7	CASSEWDRGSYEQYF	TGTGCCAGCAGTGAGTGGGACAGGGGCTCCTACGAGCAGTACTTC
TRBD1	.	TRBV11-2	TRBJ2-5	CASSLGSSGQGRGRETQYF	TGTGCCAGCAGCTTAGGTTCGTCTGGACAGGGCAGGGGTCGAGAGACCCAGTACTTC
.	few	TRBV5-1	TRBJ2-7	CASSPEVSSRGYEQYF	TGCGCCAGCAGCCCCGAGGTTAGCTCAAGAGGCTACGAGCAGTACTTC
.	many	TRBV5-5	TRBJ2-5	CASSFPSQETQYF	TGTGCCAGCAGCTTTCCGAGCCAAGAGACCCAGTACTTC
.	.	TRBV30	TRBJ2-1	CAWSGRAALTYNEQFF	TGTGCCTGGAGTGGGAGAGCGGCCCTAACCTACAATGAGCAGTTCTTC
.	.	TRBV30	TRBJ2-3	CAWSVGSTDTQYF	TGTGCCTGGAGTGTTGGGAGCACAGATACGCAGTATTTT
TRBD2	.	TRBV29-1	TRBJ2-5	CSASGGQETQYF	TGCAGTGCATCCGGGGGGCAAGAGACCCAGTACTTC
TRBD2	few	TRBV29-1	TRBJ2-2	CSVATSGKGGELFF	TGCAGCGTCGCGACTAGCGGGAAAGGCGGGGAGCTGTTTTTT
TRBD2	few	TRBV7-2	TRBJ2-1	CASSLVGTSGGNQQFF	TGTGCCAGCAGCTTAGTAGGGACCTCGGGAGGCAATCAGCAGTTCTTC
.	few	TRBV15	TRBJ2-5	CATSREVGVSETQYF	TGTGCCACCAGCAGAGAGGTGGGAGTGTCAGAGACCCAGTACTTC
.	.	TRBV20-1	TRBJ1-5	CSASLNQPQHF	TGCAGTGCTAGCCTGAATCAGCCCCAGCATTTT
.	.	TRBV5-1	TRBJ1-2	CASSYGDSYTF	TGCGCCAGCAGCTACGGGGACAGCTACACCTTC
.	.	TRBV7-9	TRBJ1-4	CASSFPSTTNEKLFF	TGTGCCAGCAGCTTCCCCAGTACAACTAATGAAAAACTGTTTTTT
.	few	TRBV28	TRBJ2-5	CASSSPGAGETQYF	TGTGCCAGCAGTTCTCCCGGAGCCGGAGAGACCCAGTACTTC
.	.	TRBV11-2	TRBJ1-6	CASTEAGSYNSPLHF	TGTGCCAGCACCGAAGCCGGCTCCTATAATTCACCCCTCCACTTT
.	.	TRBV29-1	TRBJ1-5	CSKKLPQPQHF	TGCAGCAAAAAATTACCGCAGCCCCAGCATTTT
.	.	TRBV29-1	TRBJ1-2	CSVVGTAVTNYGYTF	TGCAGCGTTGTAGGGACGGCAGTAACTAACTATGGCTACACCTTC
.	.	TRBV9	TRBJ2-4	CASSVTPLGNIQYF	TGTGCCAGCAGCGTGACCCCACTGGGAAACATTCAGTACTTC
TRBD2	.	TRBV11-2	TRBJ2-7	CASSLKAGGPHEQYF	TGTGCCAGCAGCTTAAAAGCGGGAGGGCCCCACGAGCAGTACTTC
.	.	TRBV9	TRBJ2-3	CASSVEVRRGDTQYF	TGTGCCAGCAGCGTAGAGGTCAGGAGAGGAGATACGCAGTATTTT
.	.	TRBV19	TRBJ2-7	CASSIASTSYEQYF	TGTGCCAGTAGTATAGCATCCACTTCCTACGAGCAGTACTTC
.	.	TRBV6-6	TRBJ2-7	CASSQTVGEQYF	TGTGCCAGCAGTCAGACGGTCGGCGAGCAGTACTTC
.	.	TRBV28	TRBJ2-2	CASSSHDLTGELFF	TGTGCCAGCAGTTCCCACGACCTCACCGGGGAGCTGTTTTTT
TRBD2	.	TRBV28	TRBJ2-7	CASSPLRREISYEQYF	TGTGCCAGCAGCCCCCTTCGGCGGGAGATCTCCTACGAGCAGTACTTC
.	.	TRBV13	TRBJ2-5	CASSFRAKIGLQETQYF	TGTGCCAGCAGCTTCCGGGCCAAAATCGGGCTACAAGAGACCCAGTACTTC
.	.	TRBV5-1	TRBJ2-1	CASSLSVVQRAYNEQFF	TGCGCCAGCAGCTTGTCTGTAGTCCAGCGCGCCTACAATGAGCAGTTCTTC
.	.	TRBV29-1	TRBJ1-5	CSFRAPNQPQHF	TGCAGCTTCCGAGCCCCCAATCAGCCCCAGCATTTT
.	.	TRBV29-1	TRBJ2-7	CSVEAGVPYEQYF	TGCAGCGTTGAAGCGGGAGTCCCCTACGAGCAGTACTTC
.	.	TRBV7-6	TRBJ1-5	CASSLLGGIGNQPQHF	TGTGCCAGCAGCCTCCTAGGGGGGATAGGCAATCAGCCCCAGCATTTT
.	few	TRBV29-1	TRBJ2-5	CSVGRTVQETQYF	TGCAGCGTTGGACGAACGGTTCAAGAGACCCAGTACTTC
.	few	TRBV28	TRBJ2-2	CASCGTPRTGELFF	TGTGCCAGCTGCGGGACTCCAAGGACCGGGGAGCTGTTTTTT
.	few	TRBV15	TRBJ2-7	CATSRAAGGLWEQYF	TGTGCCACCAGCAGAGCGGCGGGCGGGCTGTGGGAGCAGTACTTC
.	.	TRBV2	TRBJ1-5	CASSSRGGNQPQHF	TGTGCCAGCAGTTCCAGGGGAGGAAATCAGCCCCAGCATTTT
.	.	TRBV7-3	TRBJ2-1	CASSLKAVRSSYNEQFF	TGTGCCAGCAGCTTAAAGGCGGTTCGCTCCTCCTACAATGAGCAGTTCTTC
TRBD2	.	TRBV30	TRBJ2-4	CAWSLSGTSIIQYF	TGTGCCTGGAGTCTTTCCGGGACTAGTATCATTCAGTACTTC
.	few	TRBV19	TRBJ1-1	CASSISGAMNTEAFF	TGTGCCAGTAGTATATCGGGGGCGATGAACACTGAAGCTTTCTTT
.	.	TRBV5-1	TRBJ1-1	CASSSGHNGGTEAFF	TGCGCCAGCAGCTCAGGACACAACGGAGGGACTGAAGCTTTCTTT
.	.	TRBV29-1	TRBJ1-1	CSAGYYNTEAFF	TGCAGCGCCGGATATTACAACACTGAAGCTTTCTTT
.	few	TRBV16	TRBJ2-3	CASSQSPDTQYF	TGTGCCAGCAGCCAATCGCCAGATACGCAGTATTTT
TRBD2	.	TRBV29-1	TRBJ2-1	CSVGLAGEQFF	TGCAGCGTTGGACTAGCGGGTGAGCAGTTCTTC
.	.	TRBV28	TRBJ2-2	CASSPHPNTGELFF	TGTGCCAGCAGTCCCCACCCGAACACCGGGGAGCTGTTTTTT
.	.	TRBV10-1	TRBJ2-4	CASSRAGSDIQYF	TGCGCCAGCAGTCGAGCAGGGTCGGACATTCAGTACTTC
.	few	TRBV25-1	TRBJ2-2	CASRGQLTGELFF	TGTGCCAGCAGAGGACAGCTCACCGGGGAGCTGTTTTTT
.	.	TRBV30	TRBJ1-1	CAWDGHPNTEAFF	TGTGCCTGGGACGGACACCCGAACACTGAAGCTTTCTTT
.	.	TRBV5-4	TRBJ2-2	CASSFLGRNTGELFF	TGTGCCAGCAGCTTCCTCGGGAGGAACACCGGGGAGCTGTTTTTT
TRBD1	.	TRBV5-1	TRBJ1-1	CASTRQGANTEAFF	TGCGCCAGCACCCGACAGGGGGCGAACACTGAAGCTTTCTTT
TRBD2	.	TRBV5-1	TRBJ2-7	CASSLAGGGSYEQYF	TGCGCCAGCAGCTTGGCAGGCGGGGGCTCCTACGAGCAGTACTTC